The 14 T cell receptor beta chains below come from one sample, sequenced in a study of blood T cell repertoires in COVID-19. The protocol was immunoSEQ multiplex PCR, while the TCRdb copy is restricted to in-frame clones and leaves out a portion. The sample comprises about 13,000 clones, 65% to 90% of which are singletons, and approximately 25% rests with the top ten. The sample consisted of peripheral blood. These receptors were obtained from a man aged 40-55 years with active or convalescent COVID-19.

This rearrangement joins TRBV6-2 or TRBV6-3 to TRBJ2-7; 7 bases agree with TRBD2. Looked up from germline, CDR1 is MNHEY and CDR2 is SVGEGT. V gave up 0 bases and J gave up 4 bases; unmatched junction bases: 15. The CDR3 spans 18 residues. The CDR3 nucleotides read TGTGCCAGCAGTTACTCCCAAACGGGCCTAGCGGTATGGTACGAGCAGTACTTC. Translated: CASSYSQTGLAVWYEQYF.

This clone was recorded only once. The chain employs TRBV2 and TRBJ2-7, with a tentative D call TRBD1 (6 bases). CDR3 size: 15 residues. V was cut by 2 bases and J by 0 bases, with 11 bases left in between. The V gene's germline CDR1 is SNHLY and CDR2 FYNNEI. CDR3: CASSEWDKSSYEQYF. CDR3 DNA: TGTGCCAGCAGTGAATGGGACAAGAGCTCCTACGAGCAGTACTTC.

The V and J genes are TRBV3-1 (or the pseudogene TRBV3-2) and TRBJ1-6, with 8 bases lining up with TRBD1. Trimming cost V 0 bases and J 7 bases; bases outside gene matches: 5. The CDR3 totals 16 residues. Germline V gene data show CDR1 as LGHDT and CDR2 as YNNKEL (reference sequence). CDR3 sequence reads: CASSQDPGGVNSPLHF. The CDR3 DNA sequence: TGTGCCAGCAGCCAAGATCCAGGGGGCGTCAATTCACCCCTCCACTTT.

This chain joins TRBV7-9 and TRBJ2-2; a weak D match, TRBD2 (5 bases). This CDR3 region has 15 residues. CDR1 is SEHNR and CDR2 is FQNEAQ in the germline V gene (reference sequence). Trimming removed 2 bases from V and 3 bases from J, with 10 bases in between. The CDR3 spells CASSLRGADTGELFF. CDR3 DNA sequence: TGTGCCAGCAGCTTACGGGGAGCGGACACCGGGGAGCTGTTTTTT.

The CDR3 loop is CASSVATTGVYGYTF. The CDR3, as DNA: TGTGCCAGCAGCGTAGCTACGACAGGGGTGTATGGCTACACCTTC. This sequence joins TRBV9 and TRBJ1-2, with 8 bases aligning to TRBD1. The CDR3 runs to 15 residues. Per the germline V gene, CDR1 is SGDLS and CDR2 is YYNGEE. Trimming removed 0 bases from V and 5 bases from J; junction bases left unmatched: 6.

The CDR3 DNA follows: TGCAGCGTTGAAGACCGCGACAGGGTGGCTGTGGGTGGCTACACCTTC. It is translated as CSVEDRDRVAVGGYTF. The chain employs TRBV29-1 and TRBJ1-2, with 7 nucleotides matching TRBD1. With 0 bases clipped from V and 7 bases from J, the junction kept 14 bases outside the gene matches. Germline-derived CDR1 and CDR2 are SQVTM and ANQGSEA. The CDR3 sequence is 16 residues long.

V is TRBV28 and J is TRBJ1-4; 9 nucleotides line up with TRBD1. In germline, CDR1 is MDHEN, CDR2 SYDVKM. CDR3 size: 16 residues. V lost 5 bases, J lost 4 bases, and 8 bases stayed unmatched. The CDR3 loop is CASSPTGTGFNEKLFF. In DNA form, the CDR3 reads TGTGCCAGCAGTCCCACCGGGACAGGGTTTAATGAAAAACTGTTTTTT.

The genes are TRBV11-3 and TRBJ2-2; D perhaps matches TRBD2 (6 bases). From germline, CDR1 is SGHNT and CDR2 YENEEA. The CDR3 extends over 15 amino acids. Trimming cost V 1 base and J 1 base, with 7 bases left between them. CDR3 sequence: CASSLVRENTGELFF. CDR3 nucleotide sequence: TGTGCCAGCAGCTTAGTGCGGGAGAACACCGGGGAGCTGTTTTTT.

This clone was detected once. The chain recombines TRBV29-1 with TRBJ2-7; the D gene is possibly TRBD1 (6 bases). Trimming left V 0 bases short and J 12 bases short, with 12 bases between. The germline CDR1 and CDR2 sequences are SQVTM and ANQGSEA. This CDR3 spans 11 amino acids. CDR3 coding DNA: TGCAGCGTTGAAGATCTACAGGGAACGTACTTC. Translation gives CSVEDLQGTYF.

This clone was seen a single time. The CDR3 spells CASSLAETSGTVFIYEQFF. CDR3 in DNA: TGTGCCAGCAGCTTGGCCGAGACTTCCGGGACAGTCTTTATATATGAGCAGTTCTTC. This rearrangement joins TRBV5-6 to TRBJ2-1; 7 bases fit TRBD1. With 0 bases clipped from V and 8 bases from J, the junction kept 20 bases outside the gene matches. In germline, CDR1 is SGHDT, CDR2 YYEEEE. The CDR3 sequence is 19 residues long.

The V and J genes are TRBV15 and TRBJ1-5, with D possibly matching TRBD1 (6 bases). The germline V and J ends were trimmed by 6 bases and 1 base, with 13 bases remaining between them. The V gene's germline CDR1 is LNHNV and CDR2 YYDKDF (reference sequence). The length of the CDR3 is 15 residues. CDR3 protein: CATSTNQGSNQPQHF. CDR3 nucleotide sequence: TGTGCCACCAGTACGAATCAGGGGAGCAATCAGCCCCAGCATTTT.

This chain joins TRBV11-3 and TRBJ2-2, with D unresolved. This CDR3 is built from 12 residues. CDR1 SGHNT and CDR2 YENEEA come from the germline V gene. Between the trimmed V and J ends, which lost 4 bases and 4 bases, there was a span of 4 bases. CDR3 protein: CASSSFTGELFF. DNA for the CDR3: TGTGCCAGCAGCTCATTCACCGGGGAGCTGTTTTTT.

The J gene is TRBJ2-7, the V gene TRBV6-2 or TRBV6-3; TRBD1 aligns across 9 bases. The CDR3 runs 15 residues. Germline assignment: CDR1 MNHEY and CDR2 SVGEGT. V trimming: 6 bases; J trimming: 2 bases; junction bases outside the gene matches: 8. Written as DNA, the CDR3 is TGTGCCAGCAGCTTAACAGGGGGCGCGACCTACGAGCAGTACTTC. This sequence encodes CASSLTGGATYEQYF.

This clone was seen a single time. CDR3 sequence: CASSQPASGEETQYF. The DNA of the CDR3 is TGTGCCAGCAGCCAACCGGCGTCAGGTGAAGAGACCCAGTACTTC. The rearrangement uses TRBV7-6 and TRBJ2-5, with D hard to call. The ends were cut back, 5 bases at V and 3 bases at J, with 16 bases in the middle. Germline V gene sequence: CDR1 SGHVS, CDR2 FNYEAQ. This CDR3 has 15 amino acids. Full variable domain (rest looked up from reference TRBV7-6 and TRBJ2-5): GAGVSQSPRYKVTKRGQDVALRCDPISGHVSLYWYRQALGQGPEFLTYFNYEAQQDKSGLPNDRFSAERPEGSISTLTIQRTEQRDSAMYRCASSQPASGEETQYFGPGTRLLVL.